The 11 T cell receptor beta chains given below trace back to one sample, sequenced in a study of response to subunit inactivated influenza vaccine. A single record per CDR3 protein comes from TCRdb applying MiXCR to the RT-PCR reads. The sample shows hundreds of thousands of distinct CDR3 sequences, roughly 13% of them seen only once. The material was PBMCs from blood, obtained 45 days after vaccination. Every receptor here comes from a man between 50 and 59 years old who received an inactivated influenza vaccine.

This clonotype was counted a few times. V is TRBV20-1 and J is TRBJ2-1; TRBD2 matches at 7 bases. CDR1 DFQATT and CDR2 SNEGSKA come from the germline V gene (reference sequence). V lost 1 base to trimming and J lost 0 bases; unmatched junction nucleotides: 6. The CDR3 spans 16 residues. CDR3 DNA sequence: TGCAGTGCTAGAGGGTTCGGCGGGAGCTCCTACAATGAGCAGTTCTTC. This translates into CSARGFGGSSYNEQFF.

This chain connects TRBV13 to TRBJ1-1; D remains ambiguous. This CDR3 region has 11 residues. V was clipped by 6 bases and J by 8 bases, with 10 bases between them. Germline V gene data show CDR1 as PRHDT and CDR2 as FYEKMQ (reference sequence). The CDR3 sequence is CASRRYYEAFF. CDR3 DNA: TGTGCCAGCAGGAGGTATTACGAAGCTTTCTTT.

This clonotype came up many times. The CDR3: CASSFGQGMNTEAFF. DNA for the CDR3: TGCGCCAGCAGCTTTGGGCAGGGGATGAACACTGAAGCTTTCTTT. The genes are TRBV5-1 and TRBJ1-1; possible D gene TRBD1, 6 bases. Germline CDR1 and CDR2: SGHRS and YFSETQ. Trimming took off 2 bases at V and 0 bases at J, with 11 bases between the two ends. This CDR3 is built from 15 residues.

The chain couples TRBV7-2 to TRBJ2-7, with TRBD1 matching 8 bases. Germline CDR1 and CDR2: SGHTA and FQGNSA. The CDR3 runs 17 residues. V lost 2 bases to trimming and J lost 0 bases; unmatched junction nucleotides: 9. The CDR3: CASSLYWTGRSSYEQYF. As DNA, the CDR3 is TGTGCCAGCAGCTTATACTGGACAGGGAGAAGCTCCTACGAGCAGTACTTC.

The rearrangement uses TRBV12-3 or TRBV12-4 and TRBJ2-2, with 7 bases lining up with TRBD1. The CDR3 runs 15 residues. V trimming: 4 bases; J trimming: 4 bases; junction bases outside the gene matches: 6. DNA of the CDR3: TGTGCCAGCAGTTCAAGAACAGGGGCCACCGGGGAGCTGTTTTTT. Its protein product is CASSSRTGATGELFF.

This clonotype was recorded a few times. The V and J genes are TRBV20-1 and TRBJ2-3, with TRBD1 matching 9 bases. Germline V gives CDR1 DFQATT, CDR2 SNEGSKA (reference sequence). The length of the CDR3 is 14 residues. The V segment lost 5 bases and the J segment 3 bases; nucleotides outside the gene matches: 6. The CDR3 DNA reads TGCAGTGCTGGATCCGGGACAGGGACAGATACGCAGTATTTT. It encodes CSAGSGTGTDTQYF.

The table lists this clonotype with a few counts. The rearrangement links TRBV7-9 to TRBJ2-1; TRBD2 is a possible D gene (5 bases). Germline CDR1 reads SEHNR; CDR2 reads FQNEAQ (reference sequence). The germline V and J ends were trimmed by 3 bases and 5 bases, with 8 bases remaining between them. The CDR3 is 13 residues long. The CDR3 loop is CASSFLADNEQFF. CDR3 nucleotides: TGTGCCAGCAGCTTCCTAGCAGACAATGAGCAGTTCTTC.

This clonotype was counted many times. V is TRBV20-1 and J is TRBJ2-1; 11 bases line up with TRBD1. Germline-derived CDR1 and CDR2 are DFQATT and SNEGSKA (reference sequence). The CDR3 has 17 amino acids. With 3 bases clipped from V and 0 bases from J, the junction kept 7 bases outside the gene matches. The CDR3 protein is CSASRTGGQSSYNEQFF. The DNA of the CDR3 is TGCAGTGCTAGTAGGACAGGGGGCCAGAGCTCCTACAATGAGCAGTTCTTC.

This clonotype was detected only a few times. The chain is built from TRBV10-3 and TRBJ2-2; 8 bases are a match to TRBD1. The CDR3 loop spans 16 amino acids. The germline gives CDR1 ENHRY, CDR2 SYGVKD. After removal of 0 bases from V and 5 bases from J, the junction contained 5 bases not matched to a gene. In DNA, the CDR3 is TGTGCCATCAGTGAGTCAACAGGGGGACGGACCGGGGAGCTGTTTTTT. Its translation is CAISESTGGRTGELFF.

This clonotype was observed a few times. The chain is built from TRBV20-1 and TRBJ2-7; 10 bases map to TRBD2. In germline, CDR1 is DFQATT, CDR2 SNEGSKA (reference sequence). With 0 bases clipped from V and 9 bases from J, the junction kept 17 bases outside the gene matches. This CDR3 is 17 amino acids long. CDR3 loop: CSARDLHRPSGGFRQYF. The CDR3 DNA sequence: TGCAGTGCTAGAGATCTCCACAGACCTAGCGGGGGATTTCGGCAGTACTTC.

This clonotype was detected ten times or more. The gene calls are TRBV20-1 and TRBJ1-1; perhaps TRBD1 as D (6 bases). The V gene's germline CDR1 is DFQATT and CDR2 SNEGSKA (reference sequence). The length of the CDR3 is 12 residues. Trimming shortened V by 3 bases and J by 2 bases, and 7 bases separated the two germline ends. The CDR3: CSASRGNTEAFF. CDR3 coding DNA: TGCAGTGCTAGCAGGGGTAACACTGAAGCTTTCTTT.